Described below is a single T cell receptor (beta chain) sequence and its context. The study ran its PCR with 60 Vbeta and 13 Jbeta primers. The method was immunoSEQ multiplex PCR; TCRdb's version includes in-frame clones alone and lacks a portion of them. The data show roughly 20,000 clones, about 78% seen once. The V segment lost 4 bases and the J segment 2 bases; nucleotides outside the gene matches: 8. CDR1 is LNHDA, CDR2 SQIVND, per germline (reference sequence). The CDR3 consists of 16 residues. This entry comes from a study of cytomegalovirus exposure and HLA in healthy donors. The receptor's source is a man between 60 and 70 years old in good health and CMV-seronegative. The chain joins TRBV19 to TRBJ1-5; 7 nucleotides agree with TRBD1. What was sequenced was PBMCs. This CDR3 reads CASSRQDRMGNQPQHF. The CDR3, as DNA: TGTGCCAGTAGTAGGCAGGACAGGATGGGCAATCAGCCCCAGCATTTT.